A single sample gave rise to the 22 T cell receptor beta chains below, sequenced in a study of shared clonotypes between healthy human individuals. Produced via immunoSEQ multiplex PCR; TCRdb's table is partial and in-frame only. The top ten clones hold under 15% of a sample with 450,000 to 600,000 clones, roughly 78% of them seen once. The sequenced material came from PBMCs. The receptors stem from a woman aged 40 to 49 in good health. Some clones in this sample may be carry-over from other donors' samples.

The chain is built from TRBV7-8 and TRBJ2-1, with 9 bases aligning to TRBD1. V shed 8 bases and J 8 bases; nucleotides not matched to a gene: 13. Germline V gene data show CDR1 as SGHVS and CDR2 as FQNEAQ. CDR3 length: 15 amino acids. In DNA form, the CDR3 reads TGTGCCAGCTCCCGGCCGCATACAGGGGGCTATGAGCAGTTCTTC. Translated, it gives CASSRPHTGGYEQFF.

The CDR3 DNA reads TGTGCCAGCAGCCCCTGGGCGAACTCCTACGAGCAGTACTTC. Encoded protein: CASSPWANSYEQYF. J is TRBJ2-7 and V is TRBV2; D ambiguous. V was pared by 6 bases and J by 0 bases, with 12 bases between. The length of the CDR3 is 14 residues. In germline, CDR1 is SNHLY, CDR2 FYNNEI.

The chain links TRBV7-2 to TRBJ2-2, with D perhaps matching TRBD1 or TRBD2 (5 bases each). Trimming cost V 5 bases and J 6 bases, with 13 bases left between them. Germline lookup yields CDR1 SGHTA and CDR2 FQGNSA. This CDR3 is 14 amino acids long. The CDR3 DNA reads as TGTGCCAGCAGCAGGGACCCTGGACCCGGGGAGCTGTTTTTT. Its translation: CASSRDPGPGELFF.

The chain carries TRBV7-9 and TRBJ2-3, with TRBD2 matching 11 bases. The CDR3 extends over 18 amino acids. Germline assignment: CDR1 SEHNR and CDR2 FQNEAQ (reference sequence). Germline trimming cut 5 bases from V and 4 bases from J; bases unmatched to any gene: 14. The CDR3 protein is CASSPLPEGLAAADTQYF. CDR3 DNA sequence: TGTGCCAGCAGCCCCCTCCCGGAGGGACTAGCGGCAGCAGATACGCAGTATTTT.

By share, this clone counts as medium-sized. CDR3 sequence: CASRQHDSPSGDTDTQYF. The CDR3 nucleotides are TGTGCAAGTCGCCAACACGATAGCCCTAGCGGGGACACAGATACGCAGTATTTT. The chain couples TRBV12-2 to TRBJ2-3; the DNA was not compared with TRBD2, the D call given in the table. TRBV12-2 is a pseudogene locus. CDR3 length equals 18 residues.

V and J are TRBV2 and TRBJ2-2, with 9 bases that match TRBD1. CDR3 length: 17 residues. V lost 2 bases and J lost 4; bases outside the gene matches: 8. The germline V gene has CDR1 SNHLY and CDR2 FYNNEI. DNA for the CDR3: TGTGCCAGCAGTGAATCCCGGGACAGGGTGGGCACCGGGGAGCTGTTTTTT. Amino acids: CASSESRDRVGTGELFF.

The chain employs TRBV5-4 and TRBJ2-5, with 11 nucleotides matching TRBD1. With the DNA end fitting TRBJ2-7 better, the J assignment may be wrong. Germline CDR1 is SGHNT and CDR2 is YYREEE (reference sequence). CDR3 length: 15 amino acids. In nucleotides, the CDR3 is TGTGCCAGCAGAAGTGGACAGGGGGCTACCTACGAGCAGTACTTC. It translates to CASRSGQGATYEQYF.

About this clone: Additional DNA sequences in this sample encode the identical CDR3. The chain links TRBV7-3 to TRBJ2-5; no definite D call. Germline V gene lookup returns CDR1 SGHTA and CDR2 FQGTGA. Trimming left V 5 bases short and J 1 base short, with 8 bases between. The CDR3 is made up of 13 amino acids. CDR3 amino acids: CASSPGSQETQYF. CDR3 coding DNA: TGTGCCAGCAGCCCGGGTAGCCAAGAGACCCAGTACTTC.

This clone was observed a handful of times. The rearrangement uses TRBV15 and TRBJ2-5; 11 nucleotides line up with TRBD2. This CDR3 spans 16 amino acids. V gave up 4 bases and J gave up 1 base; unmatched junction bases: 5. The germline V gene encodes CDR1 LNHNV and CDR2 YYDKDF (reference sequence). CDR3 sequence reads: CATSTGLAGTQETQYF. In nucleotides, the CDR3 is TGTGCCACCAGCACTGGACTAGCGGGCACCCAAGAGACCCAGTACTTC.

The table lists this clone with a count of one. The CDR3 sequence is CASSLGLASTDTQYF. CDR3 sequence (DNA): TGTGCCAGCAGTCTGGGACTAGCGAGCACAGATACGCAGTATTTT. The chain is built from TRBV2 and TRBJ2-3, with TRBD2 identical over 10 bases. CDR1 SNHLY and CDR2 FYNNEI come from the germline V gene. This CDR3 is built from 15 residues. Trimming cost V 5 bases and J 0 bases; bases outside gene matches: 2.

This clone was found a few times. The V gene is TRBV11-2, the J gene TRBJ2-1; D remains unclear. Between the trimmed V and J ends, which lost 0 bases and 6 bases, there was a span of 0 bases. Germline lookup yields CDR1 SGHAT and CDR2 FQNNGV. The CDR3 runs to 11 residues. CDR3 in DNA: TGTGCCAGCAGCTTAGACAATGAGCAGTTCTTC. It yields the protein CASSLDNEQFF.

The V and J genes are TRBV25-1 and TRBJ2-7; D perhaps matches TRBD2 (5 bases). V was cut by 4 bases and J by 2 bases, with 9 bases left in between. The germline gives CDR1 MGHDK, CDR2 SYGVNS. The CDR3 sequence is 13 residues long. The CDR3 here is CASSVTGTYEQYF. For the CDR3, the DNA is TGTGCCAGCAGTGTGACCGGGACCTACGAGCAGTACTTC.

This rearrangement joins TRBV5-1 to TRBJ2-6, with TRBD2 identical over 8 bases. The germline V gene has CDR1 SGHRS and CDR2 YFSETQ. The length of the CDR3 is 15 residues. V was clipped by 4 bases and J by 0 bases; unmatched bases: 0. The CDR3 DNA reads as TGCGCCAGCAGCACTAGCGGCTCTGGGGCCAACGTCCTGACTTTC. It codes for CASSTSGSGANVLTF.

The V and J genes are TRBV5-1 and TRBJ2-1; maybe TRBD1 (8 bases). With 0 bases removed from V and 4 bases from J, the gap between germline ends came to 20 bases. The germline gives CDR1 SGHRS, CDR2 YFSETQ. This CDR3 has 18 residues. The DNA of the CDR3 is TGCGCCAGCAGCTTGGGGGACAGGCAAGAACTAGCGTACAATGAGCAGTTCTTC. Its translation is CASSLGDRQELAYNEQFF.

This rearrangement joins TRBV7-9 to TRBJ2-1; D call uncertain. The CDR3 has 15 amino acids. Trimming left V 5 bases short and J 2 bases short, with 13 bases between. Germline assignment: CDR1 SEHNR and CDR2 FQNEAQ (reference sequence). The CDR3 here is CASSVPMGTYNEQFF. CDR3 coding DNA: TGTGCCAGCAGCGTCCCCATGGGGACCTACAATGAGCAGTTCTTC. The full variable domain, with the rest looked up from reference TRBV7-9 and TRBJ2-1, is DTGVSQNPRHKITKRGQNVTFRCDPISEHNRLYWYRQTLGQGPEFLTYFQNEAQLEKSRLLSDRFSAERPKGSFSTLEIQRTEQGDSAMYLCASSVPMGTYNEQFFGPGTRLTVL.

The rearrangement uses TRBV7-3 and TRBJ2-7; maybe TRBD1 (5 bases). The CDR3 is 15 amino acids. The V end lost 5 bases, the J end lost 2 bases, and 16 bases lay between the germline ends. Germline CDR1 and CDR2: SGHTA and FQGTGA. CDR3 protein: CASSPNPGRAYEQYF. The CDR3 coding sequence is TGTGCCAGCAGCCCGAACCCTGGCAGGGCCTACGAGCAGTACTTC.

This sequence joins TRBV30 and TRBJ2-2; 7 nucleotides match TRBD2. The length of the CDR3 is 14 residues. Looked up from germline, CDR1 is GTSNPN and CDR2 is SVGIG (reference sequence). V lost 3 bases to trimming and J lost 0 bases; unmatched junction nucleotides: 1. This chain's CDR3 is CAWRLAANTGELFF. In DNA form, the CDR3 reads TGTGCCTGGAGGCTAGCGGCGAACACCGGGGAGCTGTTTTTT.

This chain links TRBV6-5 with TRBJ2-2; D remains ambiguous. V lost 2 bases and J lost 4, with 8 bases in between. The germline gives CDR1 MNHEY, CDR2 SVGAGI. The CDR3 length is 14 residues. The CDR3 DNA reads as TGTGCCAGCAGTTACGTCCCCAGCACCGGGGAGCTGTTTTTT. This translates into CASSYVPSTGELFF.

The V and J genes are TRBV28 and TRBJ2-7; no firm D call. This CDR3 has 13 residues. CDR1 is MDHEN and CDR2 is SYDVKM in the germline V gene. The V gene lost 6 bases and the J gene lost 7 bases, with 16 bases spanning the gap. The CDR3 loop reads CASSLVGYKEQYF. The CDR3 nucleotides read TGTGCCAGCAGCCTGGTGGGTTATAAGGAGCAGTACTTC.

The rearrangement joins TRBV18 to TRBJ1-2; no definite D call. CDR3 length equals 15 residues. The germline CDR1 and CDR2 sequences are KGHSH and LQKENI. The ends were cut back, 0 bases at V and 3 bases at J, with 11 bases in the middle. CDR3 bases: TGTGCCAGCTCACCACCTGATCGGATAGACTATGGCTACACCTTC. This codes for CASSPPDRIDYGYTF.

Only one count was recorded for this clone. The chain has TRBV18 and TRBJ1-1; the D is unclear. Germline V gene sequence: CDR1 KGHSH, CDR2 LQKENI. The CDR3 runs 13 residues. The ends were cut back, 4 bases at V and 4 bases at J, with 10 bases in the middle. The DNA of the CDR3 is TGTGCCAGCTCACGCTACCCCGGCACTGAAGCTTTCTTT. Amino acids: CASSRYPGTEAFF.

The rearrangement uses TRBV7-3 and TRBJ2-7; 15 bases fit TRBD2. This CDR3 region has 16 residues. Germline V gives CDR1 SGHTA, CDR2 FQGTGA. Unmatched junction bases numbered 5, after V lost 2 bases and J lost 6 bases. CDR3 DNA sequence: TGTGCCAGCAGCTTAGACGGACTAGCGGGAGGGCGCGAGCAGTACTTC. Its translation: CASSLDGLAGGREQYF.